This T cell receptor (beta chain) originates from a study of cytomegalovirus exposure and HLA in healthy donors. Findings and caveats of the study: Reportedly, fewer N-insertions than the roughly 700-donor mean appeared in an Asian-associated ancestry cluster in a later analysis. Immune exposure data for these donors was limited to CMV serostatus.

For this clone: Its target is unknown.

Those who donated were healthy bone marrow donors. The study ran its PCR with 60 Vbeta and 13 Jbeta primers. TCRdb keeps only in-frame clones here, not all; method: immunoSEQ multiplex PCR. The profile shows approximately 97,000 clones, roughly four fifths of them singletons. The sequenced sample consisted of PBMCs. This sequence originates from a man aged 40-49 years in good health and CMV-seropositive.

The CDR3 DNA sequence: TGTGCCTGGAGTGAAACAGGGGTCTCCGGGGAGCTGTTTTTT. Encoded protein: CAWSETGVSGELFF. The chain recombines TRBV30 with TRBJ2-2, with 7 positions matching TRBD1. The CDR3 totals 14 residues. Trimming removed 1 base from V and 6 bases from J; junction bases left unmatched: 5. Germline lookup yields CDR1 GTSNPN and CDR2 SVGIG (reference sequence).